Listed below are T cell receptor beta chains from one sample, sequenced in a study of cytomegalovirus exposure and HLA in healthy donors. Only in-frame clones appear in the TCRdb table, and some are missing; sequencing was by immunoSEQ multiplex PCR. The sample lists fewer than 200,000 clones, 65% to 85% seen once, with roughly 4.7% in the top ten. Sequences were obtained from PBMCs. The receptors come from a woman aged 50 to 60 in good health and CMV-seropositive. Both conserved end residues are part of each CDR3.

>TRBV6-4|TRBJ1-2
CASNAVQGSHGYTF
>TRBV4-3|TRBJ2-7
CASSHHDPQTGASYEQYF
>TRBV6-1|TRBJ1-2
CASTRTGGDYGYTF
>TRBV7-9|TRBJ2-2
CASSLTSEGSGELFF
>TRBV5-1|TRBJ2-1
CASSPVPTGSSYNEQFF
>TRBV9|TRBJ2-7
CASSETGFPYEQYF
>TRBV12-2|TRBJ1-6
CASRILGGSSYNSPLHF
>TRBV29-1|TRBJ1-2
CSVEGGQGNYGYTF
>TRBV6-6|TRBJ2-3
CASAYSGANTDTQYF
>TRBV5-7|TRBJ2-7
CASSLYPGGGAGEQYF
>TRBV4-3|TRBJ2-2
CASSQDIGEGRLNTGELFF
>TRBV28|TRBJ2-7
CASSPLAGGFYEQYF
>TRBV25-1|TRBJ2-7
CASSEFRTGIFGEQYF
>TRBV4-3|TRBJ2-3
CASRLAGGDTQYF
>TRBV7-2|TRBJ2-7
CASSLSGTGANYEQYF
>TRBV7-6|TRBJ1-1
CASSLVSEVPPFF
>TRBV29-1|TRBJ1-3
CSVAAGSFLPGNTIYF
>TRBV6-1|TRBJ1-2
CASSENQGNGGYTF
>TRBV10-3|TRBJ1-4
CAISGGGGKLFF
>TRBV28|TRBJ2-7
CASSRGYYEQYF
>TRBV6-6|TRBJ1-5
CASGTTRGQNQPQHF
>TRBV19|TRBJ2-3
CASSIRGTDTQYF
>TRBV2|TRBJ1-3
CARTGGAGNTIYF
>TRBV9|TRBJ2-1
CASSVRSSYNEQFF
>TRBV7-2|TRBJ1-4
CASSLMEGGNEKLFF
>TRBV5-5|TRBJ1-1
CASSSLGDRAFF
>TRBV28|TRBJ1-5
CASSFGDLRGNQPQHF
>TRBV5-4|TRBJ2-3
CASSFERGTDTQYF
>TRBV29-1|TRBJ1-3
CSVEGQGANTIYF
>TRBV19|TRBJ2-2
CASSMNSVDGELFF
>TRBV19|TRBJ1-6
CASSVTGSSYNSPLHF
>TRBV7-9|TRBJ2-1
CSSSLRGAVYNEQFF
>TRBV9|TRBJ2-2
CASALAGGKNTGELFF
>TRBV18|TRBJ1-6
CASSAGQGSSYNSPLHF
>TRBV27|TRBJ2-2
CASSRGGANTGELFF
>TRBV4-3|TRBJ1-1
CASSPGGGDLAFF
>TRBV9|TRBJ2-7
CASSVGIAGGYEQYF
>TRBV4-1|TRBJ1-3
CASSQQGSSGNTIYF
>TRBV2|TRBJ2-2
CASSGDRVWTGELFF
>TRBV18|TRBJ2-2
CASSPIPSTGELFF
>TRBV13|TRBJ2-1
CASSLSGGPYNEQFF
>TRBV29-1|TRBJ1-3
CSVYRPPSSGNTIYF
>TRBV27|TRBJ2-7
CASSETGTASYEQYF
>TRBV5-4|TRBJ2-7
CASSLDPGDPYEQYF
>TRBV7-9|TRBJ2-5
CASNRQIQETQYF
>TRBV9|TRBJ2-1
CASSPDGGQFSLSDEQFF
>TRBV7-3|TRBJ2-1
CASSFVSGSGSEQFF
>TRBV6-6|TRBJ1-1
CASSGRGSDTEAFF